The present T cell receptor beta chain was sequenced within a study of T-cell memory formation after mild COVID-19. Whole-study results and caveats: Researchers could not confirm that second-wave clones peaking on day 37 targeted SARS-CoV-2.

Germline values: CDR1 DFQATT, CDR2 SNEGSKA (reference sequence). V dropped 0 bases and J dropped 1 base, with 15 bases sitting between them. The CDR3 is 16 amino acids. Constant-segment primers were used for 5'RACE, and the resulting TCR alpha and TCR beta cDNA libraries carried sample barcodes and UMIs. TCRdb reprocessed the 5' RACE reads via MiXCR and lists one record per CDR3 protein. The table includes some 120,000 distinct CDR3 sequences, 15% to 20% detected once. This clonotype was recorded a few times. What it binds is unknown. This TCR was recovered from an adult woman who had mild COVID-19 (a few samples of this study predate the infection). Cell type and time point are not known. The rearrangement uses TRBV20-1 and TRBJ1-1; weak D call: TRBD1 (5 bases). Sequences were obtained from PBMCs or a T cell subset sorted from them (not recorded which). CDR3 nucleotides: TGCAGTGCTAGAGATGGGACCGGTAAGGGGAACACTGAAGCTTTCTTT. This sequence encodes CSARDGTGKGNTEAFF.